Below are 31 T cell receptor beta chains sequenced from a single sample in a study of CD8+ T cells in alopecia areata. Noted treatment: oral pan-JAK inhibitor, 5-10 mg twice daily. Extracted RNA was reverse transcribed, and the resulting cDNA served as sequencing template. The protocol was immunoSEQ multiplex PCR, while the TCRdb copy is restricted to in-frame clones and leaves out a portion. This sample has over 150,000 clones, with less than 70% found just once. This specimen was CD4+ T cells sorted from blood, taken at week 24, from a patient treated with tofacitinib. The source of these receptors is a human donor with alopecia areata.

The rearrangement links TRBV5-1 to TRBJ1-2; D unresolved. Trimming left V 0 bases short and J 7 bases short, with 13 bases between. This CDR3 has 14 residues. Germline lookup yields CDR1 SGHRS and CDR2 YFSETQ. CDR3 sequence (DNA): TGCGCCAGCAGCTTGGGCACGAGGTCAGCTGGCTACACCTTC. It yields the protein CASSLGTRSAGYTF.

This clone was detected a few times. The chain links TRBV25-1 to TRBJ2-6; D not resolved. Trimming stripped 7 bases from V and 2 bases from J, with 6 bases between. The CDR3 is 13 residues long. Germline V CDR1 and CDR2: MGHDK, SYGVNS. CDR3 in DNA: TGTGCCAGCATCAAGCCTGGGGCCAACGTCCTGACTTTC. Its protein product is CASIKPGANVLTF.

The genes are TRBV7-3 and TRBJ1-2, with D perhaps TRBD1 (6 bases). Germline CDR1 is SGHTA and CDR2 is FQGTGA. V was shortened by 5 bases and J by 8 bases, with 21 bases between the two germline ends. The CDR3 has 15 residues. In DNA, the CDR3 is TGTGCCAGCAGCCAAGGCCAGGGGTCGAATCGAGGCTACACCTTC. Its protein product is CASSQGQGSNRGYTF.

The chain links TRBV7-6 to TRBJ1-1, with D perhaps TRBD1 (5 bases). The germline V and J ends were trimmed by 5 bases and 1 base, with 14 bases remaining between them. This CDR3 is built from 15 residues. Germline loops: CDR1 SGHVS, CDR2 FNYEAQ. In DNA, the CDR3 is TGTGCCAGCAGCCGCTGGGTGGGGGAGAACACTGAAGCTTTCTTT. Translated: CASSRWVGENTEAFF.

V gene TRBV6-5 combines with J gene TRBJ2-7; D not certain. Germline lookup yields CDR1 MNHEY and CDR2 SVGAGI. This CDR3 is built from 12 residues. Between the trimmed V and J ends, which lost 5 bases and 2 bases, there was a span of 7 bases. In DNA, the CDR3 is TGTGCCAGCAGTCCCGGACCCTACGAGCAGTACTTC. Protein: CASSPGPYEQYF.

This chain uses TRBV4-1 with TRBJ2-7; D perhaps matches TRBD1 (6 bases). Per the germline V gene, CDR1 is MGHRA and CDR2 is YSYEKL. The germline V and J ends were trimmed by 3 bases and 6 bases, with 18 bases remaining between them. CDR3 size: 15 residues. CDR3 sequence reads: CASSHYHRVNSEQYF. The CDR3 coding sequence is TGCGCCAGCAGCCACTACCACAGGGTGAACTCCGAGCAGTACTTC.

This clone has a handful of counts. The chain joins TRBV30 to TRBJ2-2; the D gene is possibly TRBD2 (5 bases). Germline assignment: CDR1 GTSNPN and CDR2 SVGIG (reference sequence). This CDR3 has 15 residues. V lost 3 bases and J 3 bases, leaving 14 bases between the germline ends. CDR3 in amino acids: CAWSDPRDHTGELFF. CDR3 bases: TGTGCCTGGAGCGATCCCCGGGATCACACCGGGGAGCTGTTTTTT.

Only a few counts were recorded for this clone. This sequence may be a read error, since a much larger clone differs from it by one base. Other nucleotide sequences from this sample produce the same CDR3. The chain recombines TRBV9 with TRBJ1-1, with D possibly matching TRBD1 (6 bases). This CDR3 comprises 13 residues. The V end was cut by 4 bases, the J end by 1 base, with 8 bases between. From germline, CDR1 is SGDLS and CDR2 YYNGEE. The CDR3 protein is CASSPTGNTEAFF. CDR3 nucleotides: TGTGCCAGCAGCCCGACAGGGAACACTGAAGCTTTCTTT.

The chain joins TRBV18 to TRBJ2-7; TRBD1 aligns across 8 bases. The J segment lost 6 bases and the V segment lost 3 bases, leaving 10 bases of the junction unmatched. Per germline, CDR1 KGHSH and CDR2 LQKENI. This CDR3 has 15 residues. For the CDR3, the DNA is TGTGCCAGCTCACCTTGGACAGGGCCCTCCGGCGAGCAGTACTTC. It codes for CASSPWTGPSGEQYF. Complete variable domain (other parts from reference TRBV18 and TRBJ2-7): NAGVMQNPRHLVRRRGQEARLRCSPMKGHSHVYWYRQLPEEGLKFMVYLQKENIIDESGMPKERFSAEFPKEGPSILRIQQVVRGDSAAYFCASSPWTGPSGEQYFGPGTRLTVT.

V gene TRBV11-3 combines with J gene TRBJ1-5; D uncertain. V lost 3 bases to trimming and J lost 4 bases, with 7 bases between them. This CDR3 has 13 residues. In germline, CDR1 is SGHNT, CDR2 YENEEA. The CDR3 bases are TGTGCCAGCAGCTTGACGGATAATCAGCCCCAGCATTTT. Encoded protein: CASSLTDNQPQHF.

CDR3 DNA sequence: TGTGCCAGCAGCGCGGGGAGCTGGGGCAGACTCACTGAAGCTTTCTTT. Translated, it gives CASSAGSWGRLTEAFF. The chain links TRBV5-4 to TRBJ1-1; a possible D gene is TRBD1 (5 bases). V was shortened by 4 bases and J by 4 bases, with 20 bases between the two germline ends. The CDR3 has 16 residues. From germline, CDR1 is SGHNT and CDR2 YYREEE (reference sequence).

CDR3 protein: CASSESGRNYGYTF. The CDR3 nucleotides read TGTGCCAGCAGTGAATCAGGCCGGAACTATGGCTACACCTTC. The J gene is TRBJ1-2, the V gene TRBV25-1, with D unresolved. CDR3 length equals 14 residues. With 1 base removed from V and 2 bases from J, the gap between germline ends came to 8 bases. Germline V gives CDR1 MGHDK, CDR2 SYGVNS.

This chain joins TRBV19 and TRBJ2-3, with TRBD1 as a possible D gene (6 bases). Germline lookup yields CDR1 LNHDA and CDR2 SQIVND (reference sequence). Trimming took off 4 bases at V and 0 bases at J, with 14 bases between the two ends. The CDR3 is 16 amino acids. In DNA form, the CDR3 reads TGTGCCAGTAGTAGGGGGCGGCAGTATAGCACAGATACGCAGTATTTT. As protein: CASSRGRQYSTDTQYF.

The chain joins TRBV23-1 to TRBJ2-7; TRBD1 aligns across 8 bases. TRBV23-1 is given ORF status, its function remaining uncertain. V shed 7 bases and J 2 bases; nucleotides not matched to a gene: 4. There are 13 residues in the CDR3. The CDR3: CASISRGPYEQYF. For the CDR3, the DNA is TGCGCCAGCATTTCCAGGGGGCCCTACGAGCAGTACTTC.

This clone was seen only once. CDR3 DNA sequence: TGCAGCGTCAGACAGGGACCGGATTCACCCCTCCACTTT. Residues: CSVRQGPDSPLHF. The chain combines TRBV29-1 with TRBJ1-6, with 7 bases that match TRBD1. V lost 6 bases and J lost 8; bases outside the gene matches: 7. This CDR3 has 13 amino acids. The germline gives CDR1 SQVTM, CDR2 ANQGSEA.

The chain combines TRBV19 with TRBJ2-6; the match to TRBD1 covers 7 bases. Germline assignment: CDR1 LNHDA and CDR2 SQIVND (reference sequence). Unmatched junction bases numbered 2, after V lost 4 bases and J lost 2 bases. The CDR3 loop spans 15 amino acids. The CDR3 DNA is TGTGCCAGTAGTACCGGACAGGCTGGGGCCAACGTCCTGACTTTC. It translates to CASSTGQAGANVLTF.

This sequence joins TRBV30 and TRBJ2-7; a possible D gene is TRBD1 (6 bases). This CDR3 comprises 12 residues. Deletions cut 1 base from V and 6 bases from J, with 10 bases between. Germline-derived CDR1 and CDR2 are GTSNPN and SVGIG (reference sequence). This CDR3 is CAWSAGVAEQYF. The CDR3 region has the DNA TGTGCCTGGAGTGCAGGGGTGGCCGAGCAGTACTTC.

This sequence joins TRBV7-2 and TRBJ1-5; D possibly corresponds to TRBD1 (5 bases). Germline assignment: CDR1 SGHTA and CDR2 FQGNSA. This CDR3 region has 14 residues. Trimming pared 6 bases from V and 6 bases from J, leaving 15 bases between. CDR3 sequence reads: CASSPGTGGQPQHF. CDR3 nucleotide sequence: TGTGCCAGCAGTCCGGGGACGGGGGGTCAGCCCCAGCATTTT.

The chain couples TRBV27 to TRBJ1-6; D not resolved. This CDR3 is 15 amino acids long. Between the trimmed V and J ends, which lost 3 bases and 8 bases, there was a span of 14 bases. Looked up from germline, CDR1 is MNHEY and CDR2 is SMNVEV (reference sequence). CDR3 sequence: CASSFGQWGYSPLHF. DNA for the CDR3: TGTGCCAGCAGTTTCGGTCAGTGGGGTTATTCACCCCTCCACTTT.

This chain connects TRBV29-1 to TRBJ2-1; D might be TRBD1 (5 bases). The CDR3 is made up of 13 amino acids. V was shortened by 6 bases and J by 4 bases, with 13 bases between the two germline ends. CDR1 and CDR2 from the germline V gene are SQVTM and ANQGSEA. The CDR3 region is CSVDRYDYNEQFF. The CDR3 nucleotides read TGCAGCGTCGACAGATACGATTACAATGAGCAGTTCTTC.

This chain uses TRBV10-3 with TRBJ2-3; 13 bases fit TRBD2. CDR3 length equals 14 residues. The trim removed 3 bases at V and 8 bases at J, leaving 2 bases unmatched. The germline V gene has CDR1 ENHRY and CDR2 SYGVKD. The CDR3 is CAISERTSGGTQYF. In nucleotides, the CDR3 is TGTGCCATCAGTGAAAGGACTAGCGGGGGTACGCAGTATTTT.

V is TRBV29-1 and J is TRBJ1-1, with 9 bases identical to TRBD1. This CDR3 has 13 residues. CDR1 is SQVTM and CDR2 is ANQGSEA in the germline V gene. J was trimmed by 8 bases and V by 6 bases; bases with no gene match: 10. CDR3 region: CSVDRGFGREAFF. DNA of the CDR3: TGCAGCGTGGACAGGGGCTTCGGCAGGGAAGCTTTCTTT. Full variable domain (outside the CDR3, taken from reference TRBV29-1 and TRBJ1-1): SAVISQKPSRDICQRGTSLTIQCQVDSQVTMMFWYRQQPGQSLTLIATANQGSEATYESGFVIDKFPISRPNLTFSTLTVSNMSPEDSSIYLCSVDRGFGREAFFGQGTRLTVV.

V gene TRBV6-1 combines with J gene TRBJ1-6, with D possibly matching TRBD1 (6 bases). V lost 4 bases, J lost 0 bases, and 13 bases lay in between. This CDR3 region has 17 residues. Germline V gene lookup returns CDR1 MNHNS and CDR2 SASEGT. CDR3 DNA: TGTGCCAGCAGTGCCCGTTACAGGGCCTCCTATAATTCACCCCTCCACTTT. Its translation: CASSARYRASYNSPLHF.

The chain carries TRBV29-1 and TRBJ1-1, with a tentative D call TRBD1 (5 bases). The CDR3 runs 13 residues. The V end was cut by 6 bases, the J end by 0 bases, with 11 bases between. Germline V gene lookup returns CDR1 SQVTM and CDR2 ANQGSEA. The CDR3 DNA reads TGCAGCGTGAAGGGACGGCTGAACACTGAAGCTTTCTTT. Its protein is CSVKGRLNTEAFF.

On this clone itself: Different DNA sequences within this sample yield the same CDR3. The V call is TRBV6-1, the J call TRBJ1-5, with D unclear. Germline lookup yields CDR1 MNHNS and CDR2 SASEGT. V lost 6 bases and J lost 4, with 13 bases in between. The CDR3 totals 14 residues. Here the CDR3 reads CASSEPGLNQPQHF. CDR3 nucleotide sequence: TGTGCCAGCAGCGAACCCGGACTTAATCAGCCCCAGCATTTT.

The DNA of the CDR3 is TGTGCCACCAAAAACCCCCCCGACAGGGTGGATGGCTACACCTTC. The encoded protein is CATKNPPDRVDGYTF. The rearrangement uses TRBV27 and TRBJ1-2; 7 bases line up with TRBD1. The CDR3 sequence is 15 residues long. CDR1 and CDR2 from the germline V gene are MNHEY and SMNVEV (reference sequence). Unmatched junction bases numbered 17, after V lost 10 bases and J lost 6 bases.

This clone has only one observation. The chain is built from TRBV18 and TRBJ2-2; D remains unclear. Germline V gene lookup returns CDR1 KGHSH and CDR2 LQKENI. V was cut by 8 bases and J by 7 bases, with 11 bases left in between. The CDR3 extends over 12 amino acids. The CDR3 region has the DNA TGTGCCAGCCACCGGTCCGGCGGGGAGCTGTTTTTT. Protein sequence: CASHRSGGELFF.

The genes are TRBV30 and TRBJ1-2; D is unresolved. The V end lost 0 bases, the J end lost 8 bases, and 16 bases lay between the germline ends. Germline values: CDR1 GTSNPN, CDR2 SVGIG (reference sequence). This CDR3 spans 14 amino acids. CDR3 in DNA: TGTGCCTGGAGTGTAAGTTACCGACTTCTGGGCTACACCTTC. It encodes CAWSVSYRLLGYTF.

The chain combines TRBV6-5 with TRBJ2-7; D is unclear. CDR3 size: 12 residues. The germline V gene encodes CDR1 MNHEY and CDR2 SVGAGI. The V and J ends lost 2 bases and 2 bases respectively, with 4 bases between them. The CDR3 region has the DNA TGTGCCAGCAGTTACGGGCCCTACGAGCAGTACTTC. Its translation: CASSYGPYEQYF.

The chain joins TRBV27 to TRBJ1-2; 7 bases fit TRBD1. CDR1 MNHEY and CDR2 SMNVEV come from the germline V gene (reference sequence). V shed 4 bases, J shed 4 bases, and the junction held 6 bases outside the gene matches. The CDR3 totals 14 residues. CDR3 in amino acids: CASSSSGGVYGYTF. CDR3 in DNA: TGTGCCAGCAGTTCATCAGGGGGAGTCTATGGCTACACCTTC.

CDR3 in DNA: TGCGCCAGCAGCCAAGGACTAGCCCATTTCTCCGGGGAGCTGTTTTTT. This encodes CASSQGLAHFSGELFF. The V gene is TRBV4-1, the J gene TRBJ2-2; 7 nucleotides line up with TRBD2. The CDR3 totals 16 residues. After removal of 1 base from V and 6 bases from J, the junction contained 8 bases not matched to a gene. Looked up from germline, CDR1 is MGHRA and CDR2 is YSYEKL.